The text below deals with one T cell receptor beta chain. The count of this clone is one. Its antigen is still unknown. Base qualities were left out, and no much larger clone turns up one base away. The library came from the immunoSEQ multiplex PCR assay. Drawn from immuneACCESS, this table holds only the in-frame rearrangements with V and J called that TCRdb kept. Clones are partly lost; checked studies trace under half to an unresolved V gene and leave the rest unexplained. The sample table holds under 75,000 clones, of which over 90% were seen once. The biggest ten clones account for around 0.3% of the sample. This record comes from a study of T cell changes during pregnancy in multiple sclerosis (dated by TCRdb to about 2019). Looking at the study overall: Changes in the T cell repertoire over the course of pregnancy were examined in this study in women with multiple sclerosis.

In the germline V gene, CDR1 corresponds to SGDLS and CDR2 to YYNGEE. Including the terminal cysteine and phenylalanine, the CDR3 comprises 13 residues. Only the CDR3 portion is preserved as DNA: 39 bases, with reading frame beginning at the first base. The trim is 0 bases for V and 6 bases for J, with a gap of 10 bases between the germline ends. This clonotype was sampled from a female donor with multiple sclerosis, enrolled in a pregnancy study. This chain is built from TRBV9 and TRBJ2-7, with no confident D gene call. The source was CD4+ T cells from peripheral blood mononuclear cells, collected after pregnancy. The DNA reads as follows: TGTGCCAGCAGCGTAGATCCAGGTCGCGAGCAGTACTTC. Translated, it reads CASSVDPGREQYF.